Following are 20 T cell receptor beta chains from one sample sequenced in a study of Graves' ophthalmopathy and Graves' hyperthyroidism. Investigators amplified TCR beta CDR3 regions from RNA transcripts. HTBI-primed RT-PCR formed the first round, and a multiplex PCR formed the second. TCRdb processed the multiplex PCR reads anew with MiXCR; each CDR3 protein has one entry. The sample records about 400,000 distinct CDR3 sequences, 15% being singletons. The sample comprised peripheral blood. The source of these receptors is a young woman with stable Graves' hyperthyroidism.

This clonotype showed up many times. This chain joins TRBV12-3 or TRBV12-4 and TRBJ1-2, with D possibly matching TRBD1 (5 bases). V lost 1 base and J 7 bases, leaving 10 bases between the germline ends. The CDR3 covers 13 residues. The CDR3 nucleotides are TGTGCCAGCAGTTTAGGGGGCGCATCTGGCTACACCTTC. Protein sequence: CASSLGGASGYTF.

This clonotype was detected many times. This chain connects TRBV5-1 to TRBJ1-6; D ambiguous. The germline V gene has CDR1 SGHRS and CDR2 YFSETQ. The CDR3 covers 16 residues. V gave up 0 bases and J gave up 6 bases, with 13 bases separating them. CDR3 amino acids: CASSLVAGNGNSPLHF. CDR3 nucleotides: TGCGCCAGCAGCTTGGTGGCGGGGAACGGTAATTCACCCCTCCACTTT.

In its sample, this clonotype was seen many times. J is TRBJ2-7 and V is TRBV7-9, with 10 bases fitting TRBD1. The CDR3 covers 14 residues. After removal of 5 bases from V and 4 bases from J, the junction contained 5 bases not matched to a gene. Germline loops: CDR1 SEHNR, CDR2 FQNEAQ (reference sequence). CDR3 nucleotide sequence: TGTGCCAGCAGCGACAGACAGGGGGCTTACGAGCAGTACTTC. Protein: CASSDRQGAYEQYF.

This clonotype showed up many times. The V gene is TRBV20-1, the J gene TRBJ2-7, with D possibly TRBD1 on 6 matching bases. V shed 6 bases and J shed 3 bases, with 15 bases lying between them. The CDR3 has 13 amino acids. Germline V gene lookup returns CDR1 DFQATT and CDR2 SNEGSKA (reference sequence). The CDR3 coding sequence is TGCAGTGCCACCGGGACATTAGACTACGAGCAGTACTTC. Translation gives CSATGTLDYEQYF.

CDR3: CASSQEPGQTTDTQYF. In DNA form, the CDR3 reads TGTGCCAGCAGCCAAGAACCGGGACAAACCACAGATACGCAGTATTTT. The chain combines TRBV4-2 with TRBJ2-3; tentatively, D is TRBD1 (6 bases). The CDR3 runs to 16 residues. Per germline, CDR1 LGHNA and CDR2 YNFKEQ. The V gene lost 0 bases and the J gene lost 2 bases, with 12 bases spanning the gap.

The chain is built from TRBV7-9 and TRBJ1-1, with D possibly being TRBD1 (5 bases). Germline V gene data show CDR1 as SEHNR and CDR2 as FQNEAQ (reference sequence). Trimming removed 0 bases at V and 8 bases at J, with 13 bases between. The CDR3 has 14 residues. The CDR3 DNA reads as TGTGCCAGCAGCTTAGCTCTAGGGGAGGGGGAAGCTTTCTTT. As protein: CASSLALGEGEAFF.

Ten or more counts support this clonotype. This rearrangement joins TRBV5-1 to TRBJ2-5; TRBD2 aligns across 9 bases. V gave up 7 bases and J gave up 2 bases; unmatched junction bases: 6. The CDR3 covers 14 residues. Germline CDR1 reads SGHRS; CDR2 reads YFSETQ. The CDR3 DNA sequence: TGCGCCAGCGGGCGGGGGGGTCCTCAAGAGACCCAGTACTTC. This codes for CASGRGGPQETQYF.

This clonotype was counted ten times or more. The gene calls are TRBV27 and TRBJ2-6; tentatively, D is TRBD1 or TRBD2 (5 bases each). The CDR3 runs to 18 residues. Germline V CDR1 and CDR2: MNHEY, SMNVEV (reference sequence). V lost 2 bases to trimming and J lost 0 bases, with 14 bases between them. The CDR3 spells CASSLKGQRGSGANVLTF. The CDR3 bases are TGTGCCAGCAGTTTAAAGGGGCAACGGGGCTCTGGGGCCAACGTCCTGACTTTC. Complete variable domain (other parts from reference TRBV27 and TRBJ2-6): EAQVTQNPRYLITVTGKKLTVTCSQNMNHEYMSWYRQDPGLGLRQIYYSMNVEVTDKGDVPEGYKVSRKEKRNFPLILESPSPNQTSLYFCASSLKGQRGSGANVLTFGAGSRLTVL.

This clonotype has a count of ten or more. The chain joins TRBV6-1 to TRBJ2-5; 14 bases map to TRBD2. CDR1 is MNHNS, CDR2 SASEGT, per germline. The CDR3 runs 16 residues. The junction had 9 bases not matched to a gene; V was cut back by 5 bases and J by 7 bases. The CDR3 coding sequence is TGTGCCAGCAGTCTTGGACTAGCGGGGGGCTCGGGGACCCAGTACTTC. Protein: CASSLGLAGGSGTQYF.

This clonotype was found many times. The chain links TRBV12-3 or TRBV12-4 to TRBJ1-2; tentative D call: TRBD1 (6 bases). The CDR3 consists of 14 residues. V gave up 3 bases and J gave up 4 bases, with 12 bases separating them. In DNA form, the CDR3 reads TGTGCCAGCAGTTTCTCACAGGGCTCCTATGGCTACACCTTC. This translates into CASSFSQGSYGYTF.

This clonotype has at least ten counts. V usage is TRBV4-1 and J usage is TRBJ2-7; TRBD1 or TRBD2 may be the D gene (5 bases each). V gave up 3 bases and J gave up 3 bases, with 15 bases separating them. Germline loops: CDR1 MGHRA, CDR2 YSYEKL. The CDR3 extends over 15 amino acids. The CDR3 coding sequence is TGCGCCAGCAGCCAGGATGAGGGGCAGTACTACGAGCAGTACTTC. Its translation: CASSQDEGQYYEQYF.

V usage is TRBV7-9 and J usage is TRBJ1-2, with D perhaps TRBD1 (6 bases). This CDR3 spans 14 amino acids. Germline CDR1 SEHNR, CDR2 FQNEAQ (reference sequence). Trimming took 5 bases from V and 4 from J, leaving 14 bases between them. The CDR3 protein is CASSPNRVGYGYTF. DNA for the CDR3: TGTGCCAGCAGCCCGAACAGGGTCGGCTATGGCTACACCTTC.

Many counts were recorded for this clonotype. Relative to the germline gene, one junction end is altered; a read error may explain this. The rearrangement uses TRBV6-2 or TRBV6-3 and TRBJ2-7, with 8 bases that match TRBD2. This CDR3 comprises 13 residues. In germline, CDR1 is MNHEY, CDR2 SVGEGT. CDR3 region: CASKLGQRGYPDF. The CDR3 DNA reads as TGTGCCAGCAAACTCGGGCAGCGGGGGTATCCTGACTTC.

The sample holds many counts of this clonotype. The rearrangement uses TRBV10-3 and TRBJ2-2, with 9 positions matching TRBD1. CDR3 length: 18 residues. Germline assignment: CDR1 ENHRY and CDR2 SYGVKD. V lost 5 bases to trimming and J lost 0 bases; unmatched junction nucleotides: 10. The CDR3 nucleotides read TGTGCCATCAGTCCGACCCGGGGACAGGGCACGAACACCGGGGAGCTGTTTTTT. As protein: CAISPTRGQGTNTGELFF.

Of note for this clonotype: The CDR3 does not close with the conserved phenylalanine or tryptophan, likely indicating a read error. The chain couples TRBV11-2 to TRBJ1-1; D perhaps matches TRBD1 (6 bases). This CDR3 has 17 residues. Germline values: CDR1 SGHAT, CDR2 FQNNGV. V lost 7 bases, J lost 4 bases, and 25 bases lay in between. The CDR3 nucleotides read TGTGCCAGCACAACGTTAAGGACAGCCACGCCATTCACTGAAGCTTTCTCT. Its protein is CASTTLRTATPFTEAFS.

Ten or more counts support this clonotype. J is TRBJ2-5 and V is TRBV6-1, with 12 bases identical to TRBD2. The CDR3 extends over 15 amino acids. Germline V gene lookup returns CDR1 MNHNS and CDR2 SASEGT. V lost 7 bases and J lost 1; bases outside the gene matches: 4. Here the CDR3 reads CASTTSGGTQETQYF. The CDR3 DNA follows: TGTGCCAGCACGACTAGCGGGGGAACCCAAGAGACCCAGTACTTC.

This clonotype was seen at least ten times. An end of the junction differs from the germline gene, which may be a read error. The rearrangement joins TRBV10-2 to TRBJ1-6; D unclear. This CDR3 contains 13 residues. Germline V gives CDR1 WSHSY, CDR2 SAAADI. The CDR3 is CASSSLLNSSLHF. The CDR3 nucleotides read TGCGCCAGCAGTTCGCTCCTTAATTCATCCCTCCACTTT.

V usage is TRBV12-3 or TRBV12-4 and J usage is TRBJ2-5; D remains ambiguous. Trimming left V 1 base short and J 2 bases short, with 14 bases between. This CDR3 has 16 amino acids. The DNA of the CDR3 is TGTGCCAGCAGTTTAGGTCTGACTCCCCCACAAGAGACCCAGTACTTC. Residues: CASSLGLTPPQETQYF.

This clonotype was picked up many times. The V gene is TRBV12-3 or TRBV12-4, the J gene TRBJ2-7, with D perhaps assigned TRBD1 or TRBD2 (5 bases each). V was clipped by 4 bases and J by 6 bases, with 13 bases between them. This CDR3 has 13 residues. This CDR3 reads CASSSGPRREQYF. In nucleotides, the CDR3 is TGTGCCAGCAGTTCGGGACCCCGGCGCGAGCAGTACTTC.

This clonotype was detected ten times or more. The chain is built from TRBV4-1 and TRBJ1-1; 8 nucleotides match TRBD1. CDR1 MGHRA and CDR2 YSYEKL come from the germline V gene. CDR3 length equals 15 residues. The J segment lost 0 bases and the V segment lost 4 bases, leaving 4 bases of the junction unmatched. CDR3 loop: CASSPATGVNTEAFF. Written as DNA, the CDR3 is TGCGCCAGCAGCCCAGCGACAGGGGTGAACACTGAAGCTTTCTTT.